This T cell receptor (beta chain) derives from a study of cytomegalovirus exposure and HLA in healthy donors. About the study: Early released data had about 80 million unique TCRs, all coming from HLA-typed donors. Study results and limitations: For most subjects, TCR beta sequences were reported to predict HLA-A and HLA-B alleles with accuracy. The investigators catalogued 150 or so TCR beta chains as cytomegalovirus-associated.

Note on this clone: Its antigen is unidentified.

This CDR3 is built from 15 residues. V was pared by 3 bases and J by 8 bases, with 7 bases of the junction left unmatched. Per the germline V gene, CDR1 is SNHLY and CDR2 is FYNNEI. PCR was performed using 60 Vbeta and 13 Jbeta primers. Sequencing was performed with immunoSEQ multiplex PCR; in TCRdb, only in-frame clones are kept and a portion is missing. The data contain 100,000 to 150,000 clones, about 78% of them seen just once; the ten biggest clones take up approximately 1.2%. This chain joins TRBV2 and TRBJ2-1; 10 bases fit TRBD2. This clonotype originated in a female donor in good health and CMV-seronegative. The source material was PBMCs. For the CDR3, the DNA is TGTGCCAGCAGTGAGAGGACTAGCGGTTCCCATGAGCAGTTCTTC. It encodes CASSERTSGSHEQFF.